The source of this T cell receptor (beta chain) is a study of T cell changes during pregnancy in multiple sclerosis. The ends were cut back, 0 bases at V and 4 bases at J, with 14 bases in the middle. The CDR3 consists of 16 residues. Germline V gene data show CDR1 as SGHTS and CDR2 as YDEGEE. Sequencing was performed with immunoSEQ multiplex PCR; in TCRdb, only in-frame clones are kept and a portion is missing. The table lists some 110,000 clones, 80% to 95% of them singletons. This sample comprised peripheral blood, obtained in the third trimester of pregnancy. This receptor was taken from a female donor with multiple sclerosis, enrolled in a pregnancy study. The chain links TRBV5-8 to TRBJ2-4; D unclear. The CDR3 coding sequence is TGTGCCAGCAGCTTGGGCACAGTAAGAGTAAAAAACATTCAGTACTTC. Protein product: CASSLGTVRVKNIQYF.